In its sample, the clone carrying this T cell receptor (beta chain) was seen once. Profiled with immunoSEQ multiplex PCR; TCRdb holds only in-frame clones, not every one. The sample consists of about 13,000 clones, about 67% of them appearing once. Graft tissue processing released intraepithelial and lamina propria lymphocytes. The data belong to a study of graft-versus-host responses after intestinal transplantation. The ends were cut back, 5 bases at V and 0 bases at J, with 10 bases in the middle. The CDR3 length is 14 residues. Germline assignment: CDR1 MNHEY and CDR2 SMNVEV (reference sequence). The chain links TRBV27 to TRBJ1-1; D ambiguous. The source is a human patient who received an intestinal transplant, so some T cells may come from the graft donor. The starting material was ileum tissue, obtained 16 days after intestinal transplant. The CDR3 DNA follows: TGTGCCAGCAGTCTGACACCTATGAACACTGAAGCTTTCTTT. Translated, it gives CASSLTPMNTEAFF.